This TCR beta chain appears in the sequencing data of a study of CXCR3-negative and CXCR3-positive naive CD8 T cells (dated by TCRdb to between 2018 and 2020). Regarding the research as a whole: In total, around 140 million TRB reads were obtained, corresponding to roughly 1.5 +/- 0.3 million reads per library. Diversity and physicochemical repertoire analyses covered some eleven donors pooled from two independent experiments. Naive subsets from about five donors and memory cells from 3 donors were included in the TRBV-TRBJ cluster analysis.

The CDR3 runs 14 residues from the cysteine to the phenylalanine. The DNA is not on file. For CDR1 and CDR2, the germline V gene lists MDHEN and SYDVKM. As for this clonotype: Its antigen target is currently unknown.

For each CD8+ T cell subset, flow sorting was done in triplicate, and 300,000 or so cells per subset went directly into RLT lysis buffer. Naive CD8+ T cells were defined stringently as CD45RO-CCR7+CD27+CD95- to exclude memory contaminants. Using standard density gradient centrifugation, peripheral blood mononuclear cells were isolated from buffy coats. A FACSAria III was used to flow-sort naive CD8+ T cells into CXCR3-negative and CXCR3-positive populations. Total RNA was extracted from sorted cells using an RNeasy Mini Kit. The full study reports these points: CXCR3 expression partially decreased after cryopreservation, so most assays used freshly isolated PBMCs. Similar TRBV-TRBJ usage was shown by naive CXCR3-negative and CXCR3-positive cells from the same donor, whereas distinct patterns were shown by memory cells. Surface CD5, linked to self-reactivity in mice, was comparable between naive subsets; TCR interaction strength was therefore also inferred from TRB CDR3 physicochemical properties. Both naive subsets had comparably high repertoire diversity, while memory CD8+ T cells had much lower repertoire diversity. Compared with CXCR3-negative naive cells, CXCR3-positive naive cells had TRB CDR3s with higher hydrophobicity (lower Kidera factor 4), lower energy, and higher strength and volume indices.

Reads for this sample came from a NextSeq 550. The Human TCR Profiling Kit (MiLaboratory) was used to prepare UMI-labeled 5' RACE TRB cDNA libraries. The full amount of extracted RNA was used for cDNA synthesis, and the full amount of resulting cDNA was used for PCR amplification. Libraries were prepared in parallel with an identical number of PCR cycles. On the study's bioinformatics: With a minimum of two reads required per UMI, MIGEC and MiXCR pulled out about 52,000 +/- 9,100 unique UMI-labeled TRB cDNA molecules from each library. On average, approximately 40,000 +/- 10,000 functional in-frame TRB CDR3 nucleotide clonotypes lacking stop codons were found per library. Diversity metrics, including normalized Shannon-Wiener and Chao1, were computed in VDJtools after downsampling to 5000 UMI-labeled TRB molecules per sample. Clonotype-size-weighted physicochemical properties of the central five CDR3 residues (interaction energy, strength, volume and Kidera factor 4) were computed in VDJtools. TCRdb reprocessed the reads and provides one entry for every CDR3 protein sequence; no DNA is given. V and J calls and clone size were set by TCRdb, not the authors. This sample's table carries approximately 130,000 distinct CDR3 sequences. The top ten hold around 0.37% of the sample.

The origin of this receptor is a human donor in good health. Some clones in this sample may be carry-over from other donors' samples. Recombination joined TRBV28 with TRBJ1-2; lacking DNA, the TRBD1 call made by TCRdb goes unchecked. The sequenced sample was naive CXCR3+ CD8+ T cells from blood. The cell subset or site label for this specimen denotes: CD45RO-CCR7+CD27+CD95- naive CD8+ T cells expressing CXCR3 (TNR3+). The CDR3 reads CASSFRAGGNGYTF.